This T cell receptor beta chain was profiled in a study of glioma-infiltrating T cells. Study-wide results and caveats: Non-neoplastic patients had below-expected tissue-blood divergence, while all gliomas exceeded expectation. Only very few CDR3 sequences appeared in both tissue and blood.

The iRepertoire nested amplicon-rescue multiplex PCR amplified TCR alpha and beta CDR3s from RNA. Input was about 95-400 ng of tissue mRNA or PBMC total RNA. TCRdb redid the calling of the multiplex PCR reads with MiXCR, one entry per CDR3 protein. This repertoire shows about 140,000 distinct CDR3 sequences, around 40% found once; its top ten account for 15% to 25%. Comments on this clonotype: Antigen unknown.

CDR3 length: 16 amino acids. Trimming removed 5 bases from V and 5 bases from J; junction bases left unmatched: 8. Germline lookup yields CDR1 SGHTA and CDR2 FQGNSA. Sequenced input: glioma tissue, nonneoplastic brain tissue, or PBMCs (not recorded which). This sequence originates from a human donor with low-grade glioma or glioblastoma, undergoing nonglioma brain surgery, or in good health (not recorded which). The genes are TRBV7-2 and TRBJ2-5; 13 nucleotides align to TRBD2. For the CDR3, the DNA is TGTGCCAGCAGCCAGACTAGCGGGGGGCAAGCGGAGACCCAGTACTTC. As protein: CASSQTSGGQAETQYF. The variable domain in full, with the rest retrieved from reference TRBV7-2 and TRBJ2-5, is GAGVSQSPSNKVTEKGKDVELRCDPISGHTALYWYRQSLGQGLEFLIYFQGNSAPDKSGLPSDRFSAERTGGSVSTLTIQRTQQEDSAVYLCASSQTSGGQAETQYFGPGTRLLVL.